The 13 T cell receptor beta chains below all came from one sample that was sequenced in a study of cytomegalovirus exposure and HLA in healthy donors (dated by TCRdb to about 2017). Library prep was done by the immunoSEQ multiplex PCR assay. For the multiplex PCR, a mixture combining 60 forward primers for TCR Vbeta segments and 13 reverse primers for TCR Jbeta segments was used. What TCRdb holds here is the immuneACCESS table cut down to in-frame rearrangements. Part of the clones is not present; checked against another copy, under half of the missing clones reflect an unresolved V gene, and the others are unexplained. The sample table holds some 100,000 clones, of which around 79% were seen once. The leading ten clones occupy roughly 13% of the sample. Material: PBMCs. These receptors all stem from a woman aged 70-85 years in good health and CMV-seropositive.

The chain has TRBV29-1 and TRBJ1-3; D remains ambiguous. This CDR3 has 13 residues. Trimming stripped 4 bases from V and 0 bases from J, with 7 bases between. The germline V gene encodes CDR1 SQVTM and CDR2 ANQGSEA. The CDR3 is CSVAQNSGNTIYF. The CDR3 DNA follows: TGCAGCGTTGCACAAAACTCTGGAAACACCATATATTTT.

The rearrangement uses TRBV28 and TRBJ2-2; TRBD1 aligns across 10 bases. With 3 bases clipped from V and 6 bases from J, the junction kept 4 bases outside the gene matches. Germline CDR1 MDHEN, CDR2 SYDVKM. The CDR3 is 15 amino acids. The CDR3 is CASSLDRGAAGELFF. DNA for the CDR3: TGTGCCAGCAGTTTGGACAGGGGGGCGGCCGGGGAGCTGTTTTTT.

The chain couples TRBV11-3 to TRBJ2-7; D is unclear. V gave up 0 bases and J gave up 5 bases, with 8 bases separating them. CDR1 and CDR2 from the germline V gene are SGHNT and YENEEA. The CDR3 is 13 residues long. DNA of the CDR3: TGTGCCAGCAGCTTAGAAGCTAGGCACGAGCAGTACTTC. It yields the protein CASSLEARHEQYF.

The V gene is TRBV4-2, the J gene TRBJ2-5; 9 bases align to TRBD1. The germline CDR1 and CDR2 sequences are LGHNA and YNFKEQ. The V and J ends lost 4 bases and 7 bases, in that order; junction bases with no gene match: 10. This CDR3 spans 15 amino acids. In nucleotides, the CDR3 is TGTGCCAGCAGCCCCCGGGACAGGGCTGGTGGGACCCAGTACTTC. Protein product: CASSPRDRAGGTQYF.

The CDR3, as DNA: TGCGCCAGCAGCTCGTATAGCGGGGCCCAAGAGACCCAGTACTTC. It is translated as CASSSYSGAQETQYF. V usage is TRBV5-1 and J usage is TRBJ2-5; TRBD2 matches 8 bases. The V gene's germline CDR1 is SGHRS and CDR2 YFSETQ. The V and J ends lost 3 bases and 1 base, in that order; junction bases with no gene match: 5. This CDR3 comprises 15 residues.

This clone was observed a handful of times. The chain carries TRBV27 and TRBJ2-7; weak D call: TRBD1 (5 bases). The V gene's germline CDR1 is MNHEY and CDR2 SMNVEV (reference sequence). This CDR3 is built from 15 residues. The germline V and J ends were trimmed by 2 bases and 0 bases, with 11 bases remaining between them. The CDR3 reads CASSLRLDTSYEQYF. The CDR3 nucleotides read TGTGCCAGCAGTTTACGCTTGGACACCTCCTACGAGCAGTACTTC.

The chain combines TRBV28 with TRBJ2-7; 11 positions match TRBD2. Germline V CDR1 and CDR2: MDHEN, SYDVKM. The CDR3 runs 14 residues. Unmatched junction bases numbered 8, after V lost 6 bases and J lost 7 bases. The CDR3 sequence: CASRLAGGPEEQYF. The CDR3 bases are TGTGCCAGCAGATTAGCGGGGGGGCCGGAGGAGCAGTACTTC.

The chain joins TRBV10-2 to TRBJ1-6, with D hard to call. This CDR3 region has 15 residues. Germline V CDR1 and CDR2: WSHSY, SAAADI. The germline V and J ends were trimmed by 2 bases and 4 bases, with 9 bases remaining between them. The CDR3 coding sequence is TGCGCCAGCAGTGAGCGTGGAGAGTATAATTCACCCCTCCACTTT. Translation: CASSERGEYNSPLHF.

V gene TRBV6-1 combines with J gene TRBJ1-5; D is perhaps TRBD1 (6 bases). CDR3 size: 15 residues. V shed 2 bases and J shed 3 bases, with 11 bases lying between them. In germline, CDR1 is MNHNS, CDR2 SASEGT. CDR3 sequence: CASSERQALNQPQHF. The DNA for the CDR3 is TGTGCCAGCAGTGAAAGACAGGCACTCAATCAGCCCCAGCATTTT.

V usage is TRBV6-6 and J usage is TRBJ2-7, with D possibly being TRBD2 (5 bases). V lost 8 bases, J lost 0 bases, and 17 bases lay in between. This CDR3 contains 15 residues. Germline V gene data show CDR1 as MNHNY and CDR2 as SVGAGI (reference sequence). The CDR3 region is CASLPSLANSYEQYF. CDR3 nucleotide sequence: TGTGCCAGCCTACCGTCCCTAGCCAACTCCTACGAGCAGTACTTC.

This clone occurred a few times. The chain carries TRBV7-6 and TRBJ1-2, with 10 bases aligning to TRBD1. The CDR3 is 16 amino acids. CDR1 is SGHVS and CDR2 is FNYEAQ in the germline V gene. The ends lost 5 bases at V and 8 bases at J; junction bases unmatched: 14. The DNA for the CDR3 is TGTGCCAGCAGCCCTGTTTTTGGGACAGGGGCGGGAGGCTACACCTTC. This sequence encodes CASSPVFGTGAGGYTF. Variable domain in full (rest from reference TRBV7-6 and TRBJ1-2): GAGVSQSPRYKVTKRGQDVALRCDPISGHVSLYWYRQALGQGPEFLTYFNYEAQQDKSGLPNDRFSAERPEGSISTLTIQRTEQRDSAMYRCASSPVFGTGAGGYTFGSGTRLTVV.

The chain has TRBV19 and TRBJ2-2, with D perhaps TRBD2 (5 bases). Deletions cut 4 bases from V and 4 bases from J, with 7 bases between. Germline CDR1 is LNHDA and CDR2 is SQIVND (reference sequence). There are 13 residues in the CDR3. The CDR3 DNA sequence: TGTGCCAGTAGTAGCGGGTTCACCGGGGAGCTGTTTTTT. Protein product: CASSSGFTGELFF.

There are a few counts of this clone. The CDR3: CASSGQGKTEAFF. The CDR3, as DNA: TGTGCCAGCAGCGGGCAGGGAAAGACTGAAGCTTTCTTT. The V call is TRBV11-3, the J call TRBJ1-1; maybe TRBD1 (5 bases). Per germline, CDR1 SGHNT and CDR2 YENEEA. The CDR3 extends over 13 amino acids. Trimming took off 5 bases at V and 5 bases at J, with 12 bases between the two ends.